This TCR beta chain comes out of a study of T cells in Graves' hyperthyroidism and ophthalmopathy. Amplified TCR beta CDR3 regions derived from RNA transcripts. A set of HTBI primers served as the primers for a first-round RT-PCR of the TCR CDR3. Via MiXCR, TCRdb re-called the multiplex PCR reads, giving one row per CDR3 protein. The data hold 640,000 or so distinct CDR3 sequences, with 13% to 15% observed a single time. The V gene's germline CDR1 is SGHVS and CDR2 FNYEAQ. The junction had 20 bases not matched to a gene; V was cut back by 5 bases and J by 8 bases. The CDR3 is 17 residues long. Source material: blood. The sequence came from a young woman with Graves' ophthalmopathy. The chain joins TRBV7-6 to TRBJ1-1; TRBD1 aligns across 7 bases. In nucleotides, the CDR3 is TGTGCCAGCAGCCCAGGGAGGGTGACGGGACAGCGAGCCGAAGCTTTCTTT. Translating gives CASSPGRVTGQRAEAFF.